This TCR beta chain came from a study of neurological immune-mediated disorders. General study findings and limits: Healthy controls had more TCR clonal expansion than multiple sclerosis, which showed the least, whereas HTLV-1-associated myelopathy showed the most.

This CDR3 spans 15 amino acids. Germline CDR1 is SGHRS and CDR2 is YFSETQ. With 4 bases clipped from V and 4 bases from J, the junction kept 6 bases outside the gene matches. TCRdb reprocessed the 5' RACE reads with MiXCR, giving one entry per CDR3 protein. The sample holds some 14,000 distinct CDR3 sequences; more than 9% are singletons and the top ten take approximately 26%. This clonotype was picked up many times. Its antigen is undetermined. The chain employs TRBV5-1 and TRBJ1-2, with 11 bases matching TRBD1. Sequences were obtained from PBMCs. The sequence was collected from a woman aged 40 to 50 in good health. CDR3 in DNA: TGCGCCAGCAGCGACTCGGGACAGGGGGGCTATGGCTACACCTTC. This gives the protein CASSDSGQGGYGYTF.